This TCR beta chain was recovered during a study of T-cell reconstitution after alpha-beta-depleted transplantation in children. Study-level findings and limits: Where some patients showed high TCRbeta diversity at day 60, it came from recipient T cells and thymic progenitors that had survived.

Unique molecular identifiers were built into the TCRbeta library. TCRdb reprocessed the PCR reads via MiXCR and lists one record per CDR3 protein. This table has 670,000 or so distinct CDR3 sequences, about an eighth appearing once. The sample holds a few counts of this clonotype. What it binds is not known. In germline, CDR1 is SQVTM, CDR2 ANQGSEA. Losses at the gene ends were 6 bases for V and 0 bases for J; bases not matched to a gene: 3. The CDR3 covers 13 residues. The rearrangement joins TRBV29-1 to TRBJ2-3, with TRBD2 matching 7 bases. Source: PBMCs, taken before TCRalphabeta/CD19-depleted stem cell transplant. This clonotype was sampled from a girl aged 2 to 10 with congenital amegakaryocytic thrombocytopenia, due to receive a stem cell transplant. Written as DNA, the CDR3 is TGCAGCGTGCTAGCGGTTAGCACAGATACGCAGTATTTT. It codes for CSVLAVSTDTQYF.